The sequence of this TCR beta chain was determined in a study of shared clonotypes between healthy human individuals. Study in general: Researchers assigned three CD4 naive, three CD4 memory, two CD8 naive and one CD8 memory plate to each donor.

As regards this clone: Its matching antigen is unknown.

Generated by immunoSEQ multiplex PCR, the TCRdb table keeps only in-frame clones and is missing some. Among 2 million to 2.5 million clones, approximately 95% were seen once, and the ten largest hold 0.35% to 0.45%. The donors were all Caucasian adults (living in Nashville, Tennessee). Study findings and constraints: What naive subsets generally showed was a larger estimated richness than memory subsets showed. Several donors held about 5% of naive CD4 clonotypes in common.

The ends were cut back, 2 bases at V and 0 bases at J, with 16 bases in the middle. The CDR3 length is 17 residues. CDR1 is SEHNR and CDR2 is FQNEAQ in the germline V gene (reference sequence). The sequence came from a man younger than 35 in good health. Some clones in this sample may be carry-over from other donors' samples. The chain is built from TRBV7-9 and TRBJ1-2; D might be TRBD1 (6 bases). Sequencing input: naive CD4+ T cells from PBMCs. Indicated subset: CD45RA+ positively selected. CDR3 nucleotides: TGTGCCAGCAGCTTAAACCCAGGGGCCGTCGCTAACTATGGCTACACCTTC. Its translation is CASSLNPGAVANYGYTF.